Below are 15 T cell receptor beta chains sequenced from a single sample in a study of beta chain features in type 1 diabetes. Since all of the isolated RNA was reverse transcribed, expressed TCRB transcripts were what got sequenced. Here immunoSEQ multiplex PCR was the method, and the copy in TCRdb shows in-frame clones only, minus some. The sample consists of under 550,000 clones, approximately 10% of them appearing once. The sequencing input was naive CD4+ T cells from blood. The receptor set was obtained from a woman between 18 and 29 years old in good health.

The CDR3 loop reads CASSYGQGIVYEQYF. The CDR3 nucleotides read TGTGCCAGTAGTTACGGACAGGGAATCGTCTACGAGCAGTACTTC. The chain links TRBV19 to TRBJ2-7; the match to TRBD1 covers 8 bases. Per the germline V gene, CDR1 is LNHDA and CDR2 is SQIVND (reference sequence). This CDR3 spans 15 amino acids. V lost 5 bases and J lost 3; bases outside the gene matches: 9.

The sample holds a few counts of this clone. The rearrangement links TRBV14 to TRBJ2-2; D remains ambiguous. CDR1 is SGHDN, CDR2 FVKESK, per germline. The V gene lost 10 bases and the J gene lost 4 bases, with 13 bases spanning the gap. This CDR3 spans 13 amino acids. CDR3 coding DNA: TGTGCCACCGCTAAGGTGGGCACCGGGGAGCTGTTTTTT. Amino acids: CATAKVGTGELFF.

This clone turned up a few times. The CDR3 DNA follows: TGTGCCAGCAGCCGCGGGGGATTACGCACAGATACGCAGTATTTT. Translating gives CASSRGGLRTDTQYF. The chain has TRBV7-6 and TRBJ2-3, with 7 bases fitting TRBD2. From germline, CDR1 is SGHVS and CDR2 FNYEAQ. CDR3 length: 15 amino acids. Trimming at V came to 5 bases and at J to 1 base, leaving 6 bases not matched to a gene. Full variable domain (outside the CDR3, taken from reference TRBV7-6 and TRBJ2-3): GAGVSQSPRYKVTKRGQDVALRCDPISGHVSLYWYRQALGQGPEFLTYFNYEAQQDKSGLPNDRFSAERPEGSISTLTIQRTEQRDSAMYRCASSRGGLRTDTQYFGPGTRLTVL.

This chain's CDR3 is CASSARTGTGYGYTF. The CDR3 DNA reads TGTGCCAGCAGTGCTCGGACCGGGACAGGTTATGGCTACACCTTC. The V gene is TRBV25-1, the J gene TRBJ1-2; 8 positions match TRBD1. CDR3 length equals 15 residues. From germline, CDR1 is MGHDK and CDR2 SYGVNS. V gave up 4 bases and J gave up 5 bases; unmatched junction bases: 9.

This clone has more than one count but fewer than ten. In DNA, the CDR3 is TGTGCCAGCAGCCCCGGGTCCCCCCAGAACAATGAGCAGTTCTTC. This codes for CASSPGSPQNNEQFF. The chain has TRBV14 and TRBJ2-1; no reliable D call. This CDR3 is built from 15 residues. Trimming left V 4 bases short and J 5 bases short, with 15 bases between. CDR1 is SGHDN, CDR2 FVKESK, per germline. The whole variable domain, filled in from reference TRBV14 and TRBJ2-1, reads EAGVTQFPSHSVIEKGQTVTLRCDPISGHDNLYWYRRVMGKEIKFLLHFVKESKQDESGMPNNRFLAERTGGTYSTLKVQPAELEDSGVYFCASSPGSPQNNEQFFGPGTRLTVL.

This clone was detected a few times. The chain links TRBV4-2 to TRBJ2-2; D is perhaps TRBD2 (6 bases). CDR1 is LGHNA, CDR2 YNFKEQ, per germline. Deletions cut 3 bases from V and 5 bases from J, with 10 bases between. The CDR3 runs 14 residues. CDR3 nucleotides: TGTGCCAGCAGCCATCCCCGGGGGACCGGGGAGCTGTTTTTT. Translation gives CASSHPRGTGELFF.

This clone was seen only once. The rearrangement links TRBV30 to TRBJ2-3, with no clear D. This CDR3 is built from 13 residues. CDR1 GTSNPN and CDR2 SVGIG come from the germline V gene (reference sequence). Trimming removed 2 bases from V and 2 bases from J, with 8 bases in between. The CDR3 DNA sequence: TGTGCCTGGAGTCGGCAGTACACAGATACGCAGTATTTT. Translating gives CAWSRQYTDTQYF.

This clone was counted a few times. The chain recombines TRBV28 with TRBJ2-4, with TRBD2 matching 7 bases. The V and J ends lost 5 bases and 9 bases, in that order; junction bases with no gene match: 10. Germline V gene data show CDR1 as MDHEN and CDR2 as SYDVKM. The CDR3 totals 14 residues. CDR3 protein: CASSPWGGEGIQYF. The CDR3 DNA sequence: TGTGCCAGCAGTCCCTGGGGGGGTGAGGGCATTCAGTACTTC.

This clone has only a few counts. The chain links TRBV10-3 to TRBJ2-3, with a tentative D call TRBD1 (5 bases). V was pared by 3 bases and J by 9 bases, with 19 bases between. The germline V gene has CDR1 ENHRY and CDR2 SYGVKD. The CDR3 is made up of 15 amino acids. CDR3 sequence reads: CAISDRQFLGMTQYF. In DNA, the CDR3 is TGTGCCATCAGTGACAGACAGTTTTTGGGGATGACGCAGTATTTT.

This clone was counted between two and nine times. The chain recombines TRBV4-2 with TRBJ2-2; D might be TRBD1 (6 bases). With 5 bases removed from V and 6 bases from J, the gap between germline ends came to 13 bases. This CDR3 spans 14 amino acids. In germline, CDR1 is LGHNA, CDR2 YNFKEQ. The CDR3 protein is CASSVGQWAGELFF. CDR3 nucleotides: TGTGCCAGCAGCGTTGGACAGTGGGCCGGGGAGCTGTTTTTT.

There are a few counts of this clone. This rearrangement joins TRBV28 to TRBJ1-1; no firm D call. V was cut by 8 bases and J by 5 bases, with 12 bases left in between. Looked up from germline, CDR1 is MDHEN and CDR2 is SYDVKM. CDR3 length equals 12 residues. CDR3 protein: CASVLGDTEAFF. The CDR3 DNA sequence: TGTGCCAGCGTACTAGGTGATACTGAAGCTTTCTTT.

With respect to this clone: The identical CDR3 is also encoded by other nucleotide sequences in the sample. The CDR3 coding sequence is TGCGCCAGCAGCCAAGGGGACTATGGCTACACCTTC. Its translation: CASSQGDYGYTF. The V gene is TRBV4-3, the J gene TRBJ1-2; no firm D call. Trimming stripped 1 base from V and 3 bases from J, with 3 bases between. Germline V gene lookup returns CDR1 LGHNA and CDR2 YSLEER. CDR3 length: 12 amino acids.

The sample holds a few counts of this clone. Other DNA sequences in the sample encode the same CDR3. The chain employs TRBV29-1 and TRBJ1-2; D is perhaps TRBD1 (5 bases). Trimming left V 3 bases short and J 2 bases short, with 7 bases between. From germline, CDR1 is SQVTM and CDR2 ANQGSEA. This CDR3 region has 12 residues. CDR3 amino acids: CSVDRGNYGYTF. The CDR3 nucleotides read TGCAGCGTTGATCGGGGGAACTATGGCTACACCTTC.

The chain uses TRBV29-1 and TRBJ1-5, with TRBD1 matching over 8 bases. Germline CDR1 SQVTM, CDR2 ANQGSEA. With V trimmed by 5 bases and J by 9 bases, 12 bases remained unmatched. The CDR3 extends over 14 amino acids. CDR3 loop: CSVSIGQGGGPQHF. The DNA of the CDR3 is TGCAGCGTTTCAATTGGACAGGGAGGAGGGCCCCAGCATTTT. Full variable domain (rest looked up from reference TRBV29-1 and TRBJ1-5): SAVISQKPSRDICQRGTSLTIQCQVDSQVTMMFWYRQQPGQSLTLIATANQGSEATYESGFVIDKFPISRPNLTFSTLTVSNMSPEDSSIYLCSVSIGQGGGPQHFGDGTRLSIL.

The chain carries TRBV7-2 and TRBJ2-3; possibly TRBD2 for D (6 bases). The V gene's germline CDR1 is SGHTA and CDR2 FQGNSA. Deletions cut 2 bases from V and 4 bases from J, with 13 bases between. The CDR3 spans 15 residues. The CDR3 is CASSLIGPGADTQYF. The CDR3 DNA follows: TGTGCCAGCAGCTTAATAGGGCCGGGGGCAGATACGCAGTATTTT.